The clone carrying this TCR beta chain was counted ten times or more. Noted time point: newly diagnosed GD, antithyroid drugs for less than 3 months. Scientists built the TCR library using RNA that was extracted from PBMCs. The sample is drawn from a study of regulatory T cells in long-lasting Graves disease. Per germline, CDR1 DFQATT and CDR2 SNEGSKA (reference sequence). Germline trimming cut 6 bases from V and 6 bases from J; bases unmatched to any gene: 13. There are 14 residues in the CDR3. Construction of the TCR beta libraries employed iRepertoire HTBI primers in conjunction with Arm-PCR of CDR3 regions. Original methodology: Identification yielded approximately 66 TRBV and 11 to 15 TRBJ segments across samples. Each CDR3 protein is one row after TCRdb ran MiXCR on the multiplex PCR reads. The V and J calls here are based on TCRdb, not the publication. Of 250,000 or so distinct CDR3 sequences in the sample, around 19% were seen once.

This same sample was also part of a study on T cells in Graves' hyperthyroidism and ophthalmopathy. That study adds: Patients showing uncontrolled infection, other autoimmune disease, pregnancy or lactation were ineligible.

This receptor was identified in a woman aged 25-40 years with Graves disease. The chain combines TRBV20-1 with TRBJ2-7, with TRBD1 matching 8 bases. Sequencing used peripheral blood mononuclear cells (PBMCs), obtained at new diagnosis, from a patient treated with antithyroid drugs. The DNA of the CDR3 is TGCAGTGCCGGGCCCGGGACAGGTTATATCGAGCAGTACTTC. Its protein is CSAGPGTGYIEQYF.